The T cell receptor (beta chain) described here comes from a study of shared clonotypes between healthy human individuals. Trimming removed 0 bases from V and 5 bases from J; junction bases left unmatched: 4. CDR1 is SGDLS and CDR2 is YYNGEE in the germline V gene. This CDR3 region has 15 residues. Every donor, a Caucasian adult, lived in Nashville, Tennessee. With respect to this clone: The antigen is not known. The identical CDR3 is also encoded by other nucleotide sequences in the sample.

How the authors handled the data: Filtering differed, since immunoSEQ gave only junction sequences and no quality scores. Profiling relied on immunoSEQ multiplex PCR, and the TCRdb table lists in-frame clones only, not all of them. That table furnishes V, J and clone size, whereas the DNA furnished D and trimming. The sample comprises over 1.4 million clones, roughly 95% of which are singletons, and over 1% rests with the top ten. Points from the study as a whole: Larger estimated richness was generally seen in naive subsets than in memory subsets.

The receptor comes from a man younger than 45 in good health. The chain has TRBV9 and TRBJ2-5; 10 bases fit TRBD2. Sequencing was performed on naive CD4+ T cells sorted from blood. Sample subset: CD45RA+ positively selected. This chain's CDR3 is CASSVVGTSVETQYF. CDR3 DNA sequence: TGTGCCAGCAGCGTAGTTGGGACTAGCGTCGAGACCCAGTACTTC. The complete variable domain, with remaining parts taken from reference TRBV9 and TRBJ2-5, reads DSGVTQTPKHLITATGQRVTLRCSPRSGDLSVYWYQQSLDQGLQFLIQYYNGEERAKGNILERFSAQQFPDLHSELNLSSLELGDSALYFCASSVVGTSVETQYFGPGTRLLVL.